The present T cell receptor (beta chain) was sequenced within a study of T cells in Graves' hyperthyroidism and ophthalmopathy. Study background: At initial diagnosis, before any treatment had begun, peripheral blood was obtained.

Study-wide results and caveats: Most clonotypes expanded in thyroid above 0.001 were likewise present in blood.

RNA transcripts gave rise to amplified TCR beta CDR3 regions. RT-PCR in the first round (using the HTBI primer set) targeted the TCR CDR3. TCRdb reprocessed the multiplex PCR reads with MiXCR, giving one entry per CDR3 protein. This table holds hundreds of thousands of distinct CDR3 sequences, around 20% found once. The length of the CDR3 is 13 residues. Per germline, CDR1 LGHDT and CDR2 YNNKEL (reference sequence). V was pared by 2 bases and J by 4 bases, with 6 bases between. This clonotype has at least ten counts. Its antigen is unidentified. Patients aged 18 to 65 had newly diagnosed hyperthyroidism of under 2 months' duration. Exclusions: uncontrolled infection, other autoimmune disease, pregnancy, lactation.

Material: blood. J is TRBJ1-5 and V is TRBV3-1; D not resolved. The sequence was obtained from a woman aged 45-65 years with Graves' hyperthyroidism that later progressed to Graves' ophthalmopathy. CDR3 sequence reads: CASSQLDNQPQHF. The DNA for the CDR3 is TGTGCCAGCAGCCAATTAGATAATCAGCCCCAGCATTTT.